This is a list of T cell receptor beta chains from one sample in a study of blood T cells in healthy people across ages. TCRdb re-called the 5' RACE reads through MiXCR, storing one row per CDR3 protein. The sample lists some 1.4 million distinct CDR3 sequences, around 42% occurring once. The sequenced material came from blood. These receptors originate from a woman between 18 and 29 years old in good health. Each CDR3 is given with its conserved first and last residue. A D gene is named only where the DNA matches it firmly. Size values are once, few and many counts, or a class for expanded clones, and some rows have none.

clone size	V gene	J gene	D gene	CDR3 protein	CDR3 DNA
-	TRBV20-1	TRBJ2-7	TRBD2	CSADGSGSSREQYF	TGCAGTGCTGACGGGAGCGGGAGTTCGCGGGAGCAGTACTTC
-	TRBV20-1	TRBJ1-5	TRBD1	CSADPGQEYNQPQHF	TGCAGTGCTGATCCGGGACAGGAGTACAATCAGCCCCAGCATTTT
-	TRBV3-1	TRBJ2-5	-	CASSLRATRLETQYF	TGTGCCAGCAGCCTACGAGCAACGAGGTTGGAGACCCAGTACTTC
-	TRBV20-1	TRBJ1-2	-	CSARVAGTYGYTF	TGCAGTGCTAGGGTTGCAGGGACCTATGGCTACACCTTC
-	TRBV4-1	TRBJ2-5	-	CASSSRETSQETQYF	TGCGCCAGCAGCTCAAGGGAGACGTCTCAAGAGACCCAGTACTTC
-	TRBV6-6	TRBJ2-1	TRBD2	CASSYSGGVRGNEQFF	TGTGCCAGCAGTTACTCGGGAGGGGTACGGGGCAATGAGCAGTTCTTC
-	TRBV20-1	TRBJ1-5	-	CSATREMGNQPQHF	TGCAGTGCTACCAGGGAGATGGGGAATCAGCCCCAGCATTTT
-	TRBV7-2	TRBJ2-1	TRBD2	CASSSSGRWNEQFF	TGTGCCAGCAGCTCTAGCGGGAGGTGGAATGAGCAGTTCTTC
-	TRBV6-1	TRBJ1-2	-	CASSWGGYTF	TGTGCCAGCAGCTGGGGGGGCTACACCTTC
-	TRBV27	TRBJ2-2	-	CASSLFPRGGAGELFF	TGTGCCAGCAGTTTATTCCCCAGGGGTGGCGCCGGGGAGCTGTTTTTT
few	TRBV6-5	TRBJ2-1	-	CASSYSLAQSSYNEQFF	TGTGCCAGCAGTTACTCGCTAGCTCAGAGCTCCTACAATGAGCAGTTCTTC
-	TRBV7-2	TRBJ1-6	-	CASSERGSNSPPHF	TGTGCCAGCAGCGAGAGGGGTAGTAATTCACCCCCCCACTTT
-	TRBV28	TRBJ2-3	TRBD2	CASSLSLAGALNTDTQYF	TGTGCCAGCAGTTTATCACTAGCGGGGGCATTAAACACAGATACGCAGTATTTT
-	TRBV2	TRBJ2-3	-	CASSATGLGDTQYF	TGTGCCAGCAGTGCGACGGGACTGGGAGATACGCAGTATTTT
few	TRBV3-1	TRBJ2-4	-	CASSRISFEQYF	TGTGCCAGCAGCCGCATTTCGTTTGAGCAGTACTTC
-	TRBV7-2	TRBJ2-1	TRBD2	CASSLVAGNSYNEQFF	TGTGCCAGCAGCTTAGTAGCGGGCAATTCCTACAATGAGCAGTTCTTC
few	TRBV4-2	TRBJ2-1	-	CASSQDWGAGEQFF	TGTGCCAGCAGCCAAGATTGGGGCGCTGGTGAGCAGTTCTTC
-	TRBV20-1	TRBJ1-3	-	CSASNREAGNTIYF	TGCAGTGCTAGCAACAGGGAGGCTGGAAACACCATATATTTT
-	TRBV7-8	TRBJ2-1	TRBD2	CASGPTSGMDYNEQFF	TGTGCCAGCGGCCCTACTAGCGGGATGGACTACAATGAGCAGTTCTTC
-	TRBV7-6	TRBJ2-7	TRBD1	CASSSAGTGIYEQYF	TGTGCCAGCAGCTCCGCCGGGACAGGGATCTACGAGCAGTACTTC
-	TRBV7-9	TRBJ1-1	-	CASSLEGLGNTEAFF	TGTGCCAGCAGCTTAGAGGGGTTGGGGAACACTGAAGCTTTCTTT
few	TRBV20-1	TRBJ2-1	TRBD2	CSASQGSGDYNEQFF	TGCAGTGCTTCGCAAGGGAGCGGGGACTACAATGAGCAGTTCTTC
few	TRBV7-9	TRBJ2-3	-	CASSLEGHDTDTQYF	TGTGCCAGCAGCTTAGAGGGACACGACACAGATACGCAGTATTTT
-	TRBV20-1	TRBJ2-3	-	CSARPLPGASTDTQYF	TGCAGTGCTAGACCTCTCCCGGGTGCTAGCACAGATACGCAGTATTTT
-	TRBV20-1	TRBJ2-1	-	CSASLGDVYEQFF	TGCAGTGCTAGTCTTGGGGATGTATATGAGCAGTTCTTC
few	TRBV20-1	TRBJ2-3	-	CSAGTQGITDTQYF	TGCAGTGCTGGTACTCAGGGAATCACAGATACGCAGTATTTT
-	TRBV4-2	TRBJ1-2	-	CASSQDQDSPYGYTF	TGTGCCAGCAGCCAAGATCAAGACAGCCCCTATGGCTACACCTTC
-	TRBV6-5	TRBJ1-2	-	CASSYIGSGPVTNYGYTF	TGTGCCAGCAGTTACATAGGTTCGGGGCCAGTCACTAACTATGGCTACACCTTC
-	TRBV27	TRBJ2-7	-	CTTSPKDRPSEQYF	TGTACCACCTCTCCCAAGGACAGACCCTCGGAGCAGTACTTC
many	TRBV7-9	TRBJ2-7	-	CASSGTSYEQYF	TGTGCCAGCAGTGGGACCAGCTACGAGCAGTACTTC
-	TRBV18	TRBJ2-1	TRBD2	CASSPAGGFYNEQFF	TGTGCCAGCTCACCGGCGGGGGGGTTCTACAATGAGCAGTTCTTC
-	TRBV11-2	TRBJ2-5	-	CASSFEAVETQYF	TGTGCCAGCAGCTTCGAGGCCGTGGAGACCCAGTACTTC
-	TRBV10-3	TRBJ2-3	TRBD2	CAIRSVTLAGGPDTQYF	TGTGCCATCAGGAGCGTGACTCTAGCGGGAGGGCCAGATACGCAGTATTTT
-	TRBV6-6	TRBJ2-6	-	CASRTTSGANVLTF	TGTGCCAGCAGAACGACGTCTGGGGCCAACGTCCTGACTTTC
-	TRBV29-1	TRBJ1-1	-	CSAEGGRTEAFF	TGCAGCGCCGAGGGGGGAAGGACTGAAGCTTTCTTT
few	TRBV12-3/TRBV12-4	TRBJ2-7	-	CASSPSRMRLSYEQYF	TGTGCCAGCAGTCCCAGCCGGATGAGACTATCCTACGAGCAGTACTTC
-	TRBV29-1	TRBJ2-1	TRBD1	CSPKGLQGATNNEQFF	TGCAGCCCAAAGGGCCTACAGGGGGCGACCAACAATGAGCAGTTCTTC
few	TRBV3-1	TRBJ2-1	TRBD2	CASSKGLSSYNEQFF	TGTGCCAGCAGCAAGGGACTATCCTCCTACAATGAGCAGTTCTTC